The rows below give T cell receptor beta chains drawn from one sample of a study of cytomegalovirus exposure and HLA in healthy donors. The table came from immunoSEQ multiplex PCR; TCRdb's copy has only in-frame clones and leaves some out. This sample carries 150,000 or so clones, approximately 78% of them seen once, and the ten largest clones take over 1.2%. Sequenced: PBMCs. Receptors originate from a female donor in good health and CMV-seronegative. Both conserved end residues are part of each CDR3. Clone sizes are given selectively: once, few, many, or a class where the clone is expanded.

j_call	clone_size	v_call	cdr3_aa
TRBJ2-5	NA	TRBV4-1	CASSQEARGGETQYF
TRBJ2-7	NA	TRBV5-1	CASSGTGGVAYEQYF
TRBJ2-7	NA	TRBV6-5	CASSYGGGQGHEQYF
TRBJ2-7	NA	TRBV28	CASSLSSGTGAREQYF
TRBJ1-2	NA	TRBV28	CASSLDRGVNYGYTF
TRBJ2-5	NA	TRBV5-4	CASSFGTSGDETQYF
TRBJ1-1	NA	TRBV18	CASSQTGSTEAFF
TRBJ1-1	NA	TRBV7-2	CASSSRTGGASTEAFF
TRBJ1-1	NA	TRBV10-3	CATNGVGQNTEAFF
TRBJ1-4	NA	TRBV5-8	CASSLVLATNEKLFF
TRBJ2-7	few	TRBV9	CASRANRGPFSYEQYF
TRBJ2-1	NA	TRBV28	CASSLWAGGPSNEQFF
TRBJ2-7	NA	TRBV27	CASSGLGTGTYEQYF
TRBJ2-7	NA	TRBV28	CASGGYEQYF
TRBJ2-1	NA	TRBV5-1	CASNLGDIHNEQFF
TRBJ2-5	NA	TRBV7-9	CASSLGGPETQYF
TRBJ2-1	once	TRBV27	CASQTGGPGDEQFF
TRBJ2-4	NA	TRBV6-5	CASSEQGRYF
TRBJ2-1	NA	TRBV5-1	CASSSGTSGRVGGEQFF
TRBJ2-3	NA	TRBV30	CAWIPSRLGTDTQYF
TRBJ2-3	NA	TRBV5-4	CASSSQLSSTDTQYF
TRBJ1-4	NA	TRBV14	CASSQELNRGLGKLFF
TRBJ2-2	once	TRBV11-2	CASSWDRGRIGELFF
TRBJ2-5	NA	TRBV19	CASSRRLAGEGETQYF
TRBJ1-5	NA	TRBV11-2	CASSTHTGAGNQPQHF
TRBJ2-7	NA	TRBV6-1	CASSERYGGYEQYF
TRBJ2-5	NA	TRBV7-9	CASGGGTQHQETQYF
TRBJ1-4	NA	TRBV29-1	CSVAGQLNEKLFF
TRBJ2-1	NA	TRBV15	CATSRDQVNEQFF
TRBJ1-2	NA	TRBV28	CASSNFFAYTF
TRBJ1-4	few	TRBV2	CASSEISPEKLFF
TRBJ2-3	NA	TRBV14	CASSLYYEPLSTDTQYF
TRBJ1-3	NA	TRBV15	CATSRKRQGGSGNTIYF
TRBJ1-1	NA	TRBV21-1	CASTRGSAFF
TRBJ2-3	NA	TRBV28	CASGGAGGSTDTQYF
NA	NA	TRBV6-1	CASSELRTGGDEQYF
TRBJ2-5	NA	TRBV14	CASSQLLAGQETQYF
TRBJ2-5	NA	TRBV13	CASSLATGLAGLWETQYF
TRBJ1-5	NA	TRBV2	CASSPGAGQGINSNQPQHF
TRBJ2-3	NA	TRBV5-1	CASSLGGTRYSTQYF
TRBJ2-4	once	TRBV4-3	CASSQDRVAKNIQYF
TRBJ2-5	NA	TRBV2	CASSTTSGGQETQYF